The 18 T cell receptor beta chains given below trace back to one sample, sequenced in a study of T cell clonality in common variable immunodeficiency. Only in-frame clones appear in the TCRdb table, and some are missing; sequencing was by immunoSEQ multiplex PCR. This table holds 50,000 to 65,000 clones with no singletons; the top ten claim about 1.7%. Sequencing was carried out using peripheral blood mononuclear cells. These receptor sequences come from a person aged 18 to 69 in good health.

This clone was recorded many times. The part of the CDR3 DNA that was read is TGTGCCAGCAGGCCTGACAGGGGAACCCACAATGAG. This codes for CASRPDRGTHNE. The complete CDR3 protein is CASRPDRGTHNEQFF. The rearrangement joins TRBV28 to TRBJ2-1; 8 bases are a match to TRBD1. The observed sequence ends 3 residues before the CDR3 terminus, with the missing tail filled in from the germline J gene. The CDR3 runs to 15 residues. CDR1 and CDR2 (germline): MDHEN, SYDVKM. J gave up 5 bases and V 6 bases, and 9 bases lay outside the gene matches.

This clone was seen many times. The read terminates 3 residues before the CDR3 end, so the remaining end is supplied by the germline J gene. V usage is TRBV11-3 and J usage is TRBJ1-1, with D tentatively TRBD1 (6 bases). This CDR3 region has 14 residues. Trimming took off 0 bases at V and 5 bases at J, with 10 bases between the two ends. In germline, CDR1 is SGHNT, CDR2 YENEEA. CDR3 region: CASSLEGQGTEAFF. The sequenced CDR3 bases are TGTGCCAGCAGCTTAGAAGGGCAGGGGACTGAA. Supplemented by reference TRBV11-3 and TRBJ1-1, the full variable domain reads EAGVVQSPRYKIIEKKQPVAFWCNPISGHNTLYWYLQNLGQGPELLIRYENEEAVDDSQLPKDRFSAERLKGVDSTLKIQPAELGDSAVYLCASSLEGQGTEAFFGQGTRLTVV.

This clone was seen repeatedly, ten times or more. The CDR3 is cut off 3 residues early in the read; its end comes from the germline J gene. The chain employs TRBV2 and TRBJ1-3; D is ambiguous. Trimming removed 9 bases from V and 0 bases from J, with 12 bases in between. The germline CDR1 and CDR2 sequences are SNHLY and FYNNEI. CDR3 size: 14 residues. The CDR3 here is CASPSRTSGNTIYF. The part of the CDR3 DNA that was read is TGTGCCAGTCCTAGCCGAACCTCTGGAAACACC.

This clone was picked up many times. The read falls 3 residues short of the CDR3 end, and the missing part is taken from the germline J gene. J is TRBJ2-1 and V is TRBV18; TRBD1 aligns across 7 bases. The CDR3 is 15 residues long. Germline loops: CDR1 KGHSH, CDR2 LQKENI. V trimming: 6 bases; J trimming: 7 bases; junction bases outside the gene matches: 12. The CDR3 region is CASSRGSEAENEQFF. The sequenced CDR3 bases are TGTGCCAGCTCCAGGGGGAGTGAAGCGGAAAATGAG.

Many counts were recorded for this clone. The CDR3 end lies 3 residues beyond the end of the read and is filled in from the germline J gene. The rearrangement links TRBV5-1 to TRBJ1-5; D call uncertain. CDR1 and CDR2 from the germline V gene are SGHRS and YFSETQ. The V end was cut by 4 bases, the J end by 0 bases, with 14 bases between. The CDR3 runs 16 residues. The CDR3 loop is CASSPSAVDSNQPQHF. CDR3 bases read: TGCGCCAGCAGCCCGTCCGCGGTTGATAGCAATCAGCCC.

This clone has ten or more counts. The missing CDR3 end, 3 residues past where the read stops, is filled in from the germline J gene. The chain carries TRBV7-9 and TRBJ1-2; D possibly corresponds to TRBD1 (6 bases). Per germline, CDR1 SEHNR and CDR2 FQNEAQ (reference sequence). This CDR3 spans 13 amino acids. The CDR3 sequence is CASSSPGAGGYTF. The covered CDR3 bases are TGTGCCAGCTCCAGTCCAGGGGCTGGCGGC.

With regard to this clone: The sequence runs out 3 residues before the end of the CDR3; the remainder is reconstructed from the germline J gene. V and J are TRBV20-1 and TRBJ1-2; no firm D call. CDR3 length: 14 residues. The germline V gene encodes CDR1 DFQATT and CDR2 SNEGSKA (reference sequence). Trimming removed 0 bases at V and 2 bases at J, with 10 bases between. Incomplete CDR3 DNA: TGCAGTGCTAGAGATAGCGGCAGAAACTATGGC. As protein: CSARDSGRNYG. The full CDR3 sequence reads CSARDSGRNYGYTF.

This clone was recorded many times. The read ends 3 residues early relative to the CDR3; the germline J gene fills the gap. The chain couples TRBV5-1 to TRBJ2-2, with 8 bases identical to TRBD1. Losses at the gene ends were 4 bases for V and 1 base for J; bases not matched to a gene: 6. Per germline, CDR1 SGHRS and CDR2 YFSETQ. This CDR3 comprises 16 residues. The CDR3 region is CASSQLGQGNTGELFF. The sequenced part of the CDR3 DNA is TGCGCCAGCAGCCAGCTCGGACAGGGGAACACCGGGGAG. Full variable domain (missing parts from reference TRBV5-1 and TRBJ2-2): KAGVTQTPRYLIKTRGQQVTLSCSPISGHRSVSWYQQTPGQGLQFLFEYFSETQRNKGNFPGRFSGRQFSNSRSEMNVSTLELGDSALYLCASSQLGQGNTGELFFGEGSRLTVL.

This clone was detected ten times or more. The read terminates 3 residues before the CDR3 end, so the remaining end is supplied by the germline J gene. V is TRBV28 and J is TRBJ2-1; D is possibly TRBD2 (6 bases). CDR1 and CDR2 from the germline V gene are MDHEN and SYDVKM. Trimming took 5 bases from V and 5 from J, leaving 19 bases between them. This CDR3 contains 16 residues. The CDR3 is CASSPAKGLENNEQFF. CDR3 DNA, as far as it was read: TGTGCCAGCAGTCCTGCAAAGGGACTGGAGAACAATGAG. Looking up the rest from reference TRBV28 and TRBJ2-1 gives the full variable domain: DVKVTQSSRYLVKRTGEKVFLECVQDMDHENMFWYRQDPGLGLRLIYFSYDVKMKEKGDIPEGYSVSREKKERFSLILESASTNQTSMYLCASSPAKGLENNEQFFGPGTRLTVL.

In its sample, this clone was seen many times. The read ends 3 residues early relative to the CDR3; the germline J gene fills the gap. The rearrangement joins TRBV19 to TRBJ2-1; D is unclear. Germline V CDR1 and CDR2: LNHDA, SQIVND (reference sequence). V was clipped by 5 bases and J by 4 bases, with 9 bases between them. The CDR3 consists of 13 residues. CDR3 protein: CASSATEYNEQFF. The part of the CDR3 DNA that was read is TGTGCCAGTAGTGCAACAGAGTACAATGAG. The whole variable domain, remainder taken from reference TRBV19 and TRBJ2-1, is DGGITQSPKYLFRKEGQNVTLSCEQNLNHDAMYWYRQDPGQGLRLIYYSQIVNDFQKGDIAEGYSVSREKKESFPLTVTSAQKNPTAFYLCASSATEYNEQFFGPGTRLTVL.

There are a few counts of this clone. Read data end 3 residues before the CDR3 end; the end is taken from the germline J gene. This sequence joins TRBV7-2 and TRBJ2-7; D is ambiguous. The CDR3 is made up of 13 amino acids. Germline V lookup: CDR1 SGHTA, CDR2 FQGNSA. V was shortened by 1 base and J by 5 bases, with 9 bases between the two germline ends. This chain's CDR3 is CASSLDLVDEQYF. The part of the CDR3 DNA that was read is TGTGCCAGCAGCTTAGACTTGGTGGACGAG.

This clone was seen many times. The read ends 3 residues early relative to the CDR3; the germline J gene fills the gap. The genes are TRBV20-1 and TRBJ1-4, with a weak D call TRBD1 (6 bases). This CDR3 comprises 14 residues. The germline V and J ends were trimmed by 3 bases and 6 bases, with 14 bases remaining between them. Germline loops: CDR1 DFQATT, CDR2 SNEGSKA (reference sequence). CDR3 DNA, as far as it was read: TGCAGTGCTAGTTACAGGGATAATCATGAAAAA. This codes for CSASYRDNHEK. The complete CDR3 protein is CSASYRDNHEKLFF.

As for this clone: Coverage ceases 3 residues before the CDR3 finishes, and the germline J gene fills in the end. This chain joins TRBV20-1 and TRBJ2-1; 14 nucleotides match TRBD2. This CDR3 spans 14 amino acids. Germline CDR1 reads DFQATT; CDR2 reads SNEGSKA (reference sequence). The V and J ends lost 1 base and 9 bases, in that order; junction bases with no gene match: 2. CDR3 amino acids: CSARGTSGRPEQFF. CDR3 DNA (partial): TGCAGTGCTAGAGGGACTAGCGGGAGGCCTGAG.

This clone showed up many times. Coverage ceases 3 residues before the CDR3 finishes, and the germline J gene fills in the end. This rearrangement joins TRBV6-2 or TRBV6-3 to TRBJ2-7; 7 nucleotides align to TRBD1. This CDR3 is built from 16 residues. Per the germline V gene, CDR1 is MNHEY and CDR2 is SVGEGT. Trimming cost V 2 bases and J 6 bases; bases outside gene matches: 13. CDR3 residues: CASSYVGPDREREQYF. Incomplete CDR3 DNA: TGTGCCAGCAGTTACGTGGGACCCGACAGGGAACGCGAG.

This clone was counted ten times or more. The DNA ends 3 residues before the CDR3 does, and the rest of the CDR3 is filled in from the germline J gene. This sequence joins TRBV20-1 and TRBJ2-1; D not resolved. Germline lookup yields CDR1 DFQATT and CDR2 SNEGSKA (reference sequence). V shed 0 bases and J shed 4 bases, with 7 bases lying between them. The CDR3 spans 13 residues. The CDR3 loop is CSARDLPYNEQFF. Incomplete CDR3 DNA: TGCAGTGCTAGAGATCTCCCGTACAATGAG.

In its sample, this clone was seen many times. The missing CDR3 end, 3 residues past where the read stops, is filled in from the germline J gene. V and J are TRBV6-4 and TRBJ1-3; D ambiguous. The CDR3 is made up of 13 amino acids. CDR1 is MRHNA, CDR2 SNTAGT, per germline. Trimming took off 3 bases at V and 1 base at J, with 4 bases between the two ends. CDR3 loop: CASSELSGNTIYF. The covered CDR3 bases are TGTGCCAGCAGTGAATTATCTGGAAACACC.

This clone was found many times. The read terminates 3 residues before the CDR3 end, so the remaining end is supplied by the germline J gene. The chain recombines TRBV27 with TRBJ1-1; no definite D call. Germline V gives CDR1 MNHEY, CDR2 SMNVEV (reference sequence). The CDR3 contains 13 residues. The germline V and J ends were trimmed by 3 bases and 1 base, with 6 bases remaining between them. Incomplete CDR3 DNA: TGTGCCAGCAGTTTTCCAGAGAACACTGAA. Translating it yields CASSFPENTE. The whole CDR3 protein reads CASSFPENTEAFF.

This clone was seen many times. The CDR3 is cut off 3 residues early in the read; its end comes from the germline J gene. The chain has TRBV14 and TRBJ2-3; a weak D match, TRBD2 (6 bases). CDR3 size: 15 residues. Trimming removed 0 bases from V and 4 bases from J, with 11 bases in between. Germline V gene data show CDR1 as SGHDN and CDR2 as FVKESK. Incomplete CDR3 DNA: TGTGCCAGCAGCCAAGACACCACGGGGGCAGATACG. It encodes CASSQDTTGADT. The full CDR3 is CASSQDTTGADTQYF.